The TCR beta chain described here comes from a study of T-cell memory formation after mild COVID-19. Study at large: There were largely donor-specific TCR clusters.

The 5'RACE method, run with constant-segment primers, produced TCR alpha and TCR beta cDNA libraries (carrying sample barcodes and UMIs). Each CDR3 protein gets one entry after TCRdb re-called the 5' RACE reads with MiXCR. Of hundreds of thousands of distinct CDR3 sequences listed, 15% to 20% are singletons. This clonotype was detected only a few times. Its antigen remains unknown. There are 15 residues in the CDR3. V dropped 5 bases and J dropped 1; count of bases not matched to a gene: 5. Per the germline V gene, CDR1 is ENHRY and CDR2 is SYGVKD. The study, taken as a whole, reports: Shrinking CD4+ clones were chiefly CM and EM; CD8+ ones were chiefly EMRA. A subset of responding clones appeared in pre-infection memory, suggesting cross-reactive memory joined.

The TCR originated in an adult woman who had mild COVID-19 (a few samples of this study predate the infection). Cell type and time point are not known. The specimen sequenced was PBMCs or a T cell subset sorted from them (not recorded which). The gene calls are TRBV10-3 and TRBJ2-3, with 8 positions matching TRBD2. CDR3 coding DNA: TGTGCCATCAGTTACTCGGGAGGGGGCACAGATACGCAGTATTTT. Encoded protein: CAISYSGGGTDTQYF.